This TCR beta chain emerged from a study of blood T cells in healthy people across ages. There are a few counts of this clonotype. Its antigen is still unknown. CDR1 is MNHNY and CDR2 is SVGAGI in the germline V gene (reference sequence). The CDR3 runs 13 residues. Trimming pared 0 bases from V and 9 bases from J, leaving 9 bases between. Together with a sample-barcoded 5' primer, a J-beta primer mix was included in a second PCR lasting about 6 to 11 cycles. Via MiXCR, TCRdb re-called the 5' RACE reads, giving one row per CDR3 protein. This table holds over 1,200,000 distinct CDR3 sequences, approximately 59% found once. The study, taken as a whole, reports: Changes seen in expanded clonotypes were possibly confounded by donor CMV status left unknown. Any conclusive comparison of naive versus antigen-experienced cells was prevented by using unsorted PBMCs.

The receptor was isolated from a man between 18 and 35 years old in good health. The sequencing input was blood. The chain combines TRBV6-6 with TRBJ2-1; D might be TRBD2 (5 bases). CDR3 sequence: CASSYSSGGEQFF. CDR3 coding DNA: TGTGCCAGCAGTTACTCAAGCGGTGGTGAGCAGTTCTTC.